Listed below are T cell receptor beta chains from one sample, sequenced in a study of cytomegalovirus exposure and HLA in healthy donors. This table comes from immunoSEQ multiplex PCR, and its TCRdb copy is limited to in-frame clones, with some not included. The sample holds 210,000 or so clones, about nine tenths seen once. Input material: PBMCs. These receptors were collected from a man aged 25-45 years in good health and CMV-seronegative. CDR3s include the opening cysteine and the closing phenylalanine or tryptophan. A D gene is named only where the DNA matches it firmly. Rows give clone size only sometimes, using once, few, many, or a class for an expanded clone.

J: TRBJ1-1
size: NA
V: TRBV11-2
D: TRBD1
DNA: TGTGCCAGCAGCTCCCGGACAGGGGGAGGGTTCACTGAAGCTTTCTTT
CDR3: CASSSRTGGGFTEAFF

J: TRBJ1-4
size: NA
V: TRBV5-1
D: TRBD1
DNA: TGCGCCAGCAGACGGACAGGGGGCGGTGCAACTAATGAAAAACTGTTTTTT
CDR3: CASRRTGGGATNEKLFF

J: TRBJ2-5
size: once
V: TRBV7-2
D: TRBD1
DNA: TGTGCCAGCAGCTTACAGGGGGCGCTTTCTTCGGAGACCCAGTACTTC
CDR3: CASSLQGALSSETQYF

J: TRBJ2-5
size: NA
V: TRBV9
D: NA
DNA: TGTGCCAGCAGCGTAGCAGTGGGAGGAAGGCAAGAGACCCAGTACTTC
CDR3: CASSVAVGGRQETQYF

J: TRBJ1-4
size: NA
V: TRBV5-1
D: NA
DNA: TGCGCCAGCAGCTACCGCTCAACAGGAATTGCAACTAATGAAAAACTGTTTTTT
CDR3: CASSYRSTGIATNEKLFF

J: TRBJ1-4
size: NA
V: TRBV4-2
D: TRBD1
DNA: TGTGCCAGCAGCCAAGTGTTCTTGGGACAGGGTAATGAAAAACTGTTTTTT
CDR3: CASSQVFLGQGNEKLFF

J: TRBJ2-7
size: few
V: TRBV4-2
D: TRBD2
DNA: TGTGCCAGCAGCCAACCCGGGACTAGCTACGAGCAGTACTTC
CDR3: CASSQPGTSYEQYF

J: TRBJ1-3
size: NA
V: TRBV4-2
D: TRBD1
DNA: TGTGCCAGCAGCCTCGGACAGGGGGCTGGAAACACCATATATTTT
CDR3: CASSLGQGAGNTIYF

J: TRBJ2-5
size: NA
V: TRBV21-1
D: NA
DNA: TGTGCCAGCAGCAAAGAAGGGGAAGAAGAGACCCAGTACTTC
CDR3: CASSKEGEEETQYF

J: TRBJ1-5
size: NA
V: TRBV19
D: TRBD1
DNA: TGTGCCAGTAATCCGGGACAGGGTACTTATAGCAATCAGCCCCAGCATTTT
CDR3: CASNPGQGTYSNQPQHF

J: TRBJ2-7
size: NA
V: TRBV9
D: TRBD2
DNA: TGTGCCAGCAGCGGCGGGACTAGCGGATACGAGCAGTACTTC
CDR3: CASSGGTSGYEQYF